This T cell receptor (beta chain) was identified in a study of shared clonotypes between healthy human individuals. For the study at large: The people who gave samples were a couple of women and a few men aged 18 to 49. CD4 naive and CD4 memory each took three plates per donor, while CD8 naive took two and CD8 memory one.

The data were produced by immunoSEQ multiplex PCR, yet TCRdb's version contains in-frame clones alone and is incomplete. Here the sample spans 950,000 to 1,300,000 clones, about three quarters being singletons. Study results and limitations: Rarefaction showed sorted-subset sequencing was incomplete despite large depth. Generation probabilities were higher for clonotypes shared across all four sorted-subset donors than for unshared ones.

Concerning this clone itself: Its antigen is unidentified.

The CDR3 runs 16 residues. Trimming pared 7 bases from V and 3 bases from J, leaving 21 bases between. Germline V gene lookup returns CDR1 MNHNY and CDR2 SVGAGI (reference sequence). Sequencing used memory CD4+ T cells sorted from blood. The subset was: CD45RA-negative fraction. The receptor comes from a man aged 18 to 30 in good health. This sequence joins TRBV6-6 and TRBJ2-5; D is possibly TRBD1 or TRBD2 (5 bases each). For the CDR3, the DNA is TGTGCCAGCACCCTGGGGGAGACCCGAGGGGAAGAGACCCAGTACTTC. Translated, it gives CASTLGETRGEETQYF.